This is a list of T cell receptor beta chains from one sample in a study of response to subunit inactivated influenza vaccine. TCRdb independently ran MiXCR on the RT-PCR reads; one entry per CDR3 protein. The profile covers 490,000 or so distinct CDR3 sequences, with 6% to 9% appearing a single time and roughly 13% taken by the ten largest. The sample in question was PBMCs from blood, obtained less than 25 months after vaccination. The receptors were gathered from a man aged 50 to 75 who received an inactivated influenza vaccine. CDR3s include the opening cysteine and the closing phenylalanine or tryptophan. The D gene is left open where the match is weak. Rows give clone size only sometimes, using once, few, many, or a class for an expanded clone.

TRBJ2-7,few,TRBV11-2,.,CASSLARGAYEQYF,TGTGCCAGCAGCTTAGCACGAGGGGCCTACGAGCAGTACTTC
TRBJ2-2,.,TRBV11-2,.,CASRVGPRGTGELFF,TGTGCCAGCAGGGTCGGACCTCGAGGTACCGGGGAGCTGTTTTTT
TRBJ1-1,many,TRBV20-1,.,CSAARTSGAGAFF,TGCAGTGCTGCCCGAACGTCGGGGGCTGGGGCTTTCTTT
TRBJ1-4,.,TRBV12-3/TRBV12-4,.,CASSLASGKLFF,TGTGCCAGCAGTTTAGCGAGTGGGAAACTGTTTTTT
TRBJ2-7,.,TRBV20-1,TRBD1,CSARDNRGEYEQYF,TGCAGTGCTAGAGATAACAGGGGAGAATACGAGCAGTACTTC
TRBJ2-1,.,TRBV6-2/TRBV6-3,TRBD2,CASSSPRLSGSLDEQFF,TGTGCCAGCAGTTCGCCTCGACTTAGCGGGAGTCTGGATGAGCAGTTCTTC
TRBJ1-6,many,TRBV7-2,.,CASSLARDNSPLHF,TGTGCCAGCAGCTTAGCCAGGGATAATTCACCCCTCCACTTT
TRBJ1-2,few,TRBV6-2/TRBV6-3,.,CASSYRRGEQRYGYTF,TGTGCCAGCAGTTATCGCAGAGGGGAGCAACGGTATGGCTACACCTTC
TRBJ2-3,many,TRBV5-1,.,CASSLARDTQYF,TGCGCCAGCAGCTTGGCTAGAGATACGCAGTATTTT
TRBJ2-3,many,TRBV2,.,CASSELALATQYF,TGTGCCAGCAGTGAATTGGCGTTGGCTACGCAGTATTTT
TRBJ2-7,many,TRBV7-2,.,CASSLTGLDTYEQYF,TGTGCCAGCAGCTTGACTGGGCTCGATACCTACGAGCAGTACTTC
TRBJ1-1,many,TRBV4-1,.,CASSQVGQSYNTEAFF,TGCGCCAGCAGCCAAGTCGGACAGAGCTACAACACTGAAGCTTTCTTT
TRBJ2-3,many,TRBV29-1,TRBD2,CSALTRTRADTQYF,TGCAGCGCCCTAACTCGGACTAGAGCAGATACGCAGTATTTT